Below are 5 T cell receptor beta chains sequenced from a single sample in a study of T cells in Graves' hyperthyroidism and ophthalmopathy. The TCR beta CDR3 regions underwent amplification using RNA transcripts as the source. In the first-round RT-PCR of the TCR CDR3, the HTBI primer set was used. From the multiplex PCR reads, TCRdb called clonotypes with MiXCR, one entry per CDR3 protein. The sample contains roughly 100,000 distinct CDR3 sequences, 47% of which appear only once. The material sequenced was blood. Receptors originate from a man aged 40-49 years with Graves' hyperthyroidism.

This clonotype was seen ten or more times. CDR3 coding DNA: TGTGCCAGCAGCTGGGGGGGCGGCAGCTCCTATAATTCACCCCTCCACTTT. Amino acid sequence: CASSWGGGSSYNSPLHF. The V call is TRBV5-6, the J call TRBJ1-6; a possible D gene is TRBD1 (6 bases). The ends were cut back, 3 bases at V and 0 bases at J, with 13 bases in the middle. The CDR3 has 17 amino acids. Germline loops: CDR1 SGHDT, CDR2 YYEEEE.

The CDR3 nucleotides read TGTGCCAGCAGTGAACCTGGGGAGCTGTTTTTT. It encodes CASSEPGELFF. The chain carries TRBV2 and TRBJ2-2; D unclear. This CDR3 is built from 11 residues. Germline-derived CDR1 and CDR2 are SNHLY and FYNNEI. The V end lost 2 bases, the J end lost 8 bases, and 3 bases lay between the germline ends.

This clonotype was recorded at least ten times. The chain has TRBV20-1 and TRBJ1-2, with TRBD1 matching 7 bases. Germline CDR1 is DFQATT and CDR2 is SNEGSKA (reference sequence). V was clipped by 5 bases and J by 5 bases; unmatched bases: 14. This CDR3 has 15 residues. CDR3 protein: CSARAPGTEPYGYTF. DNA of the CDR3: TGCAGTGCTCGGGCCCCCGGGACAGAGCCTTATGGCTACACCTTC.

The chain has TRBV5-6 and TRBJ2-3, with a possible D match to TRBD2 (6 bases). The CDR3 is 15 residues long. V lost 2 bases to trimming and J lost 8 bases, with 18 bases between them. CDR1 and CDR2 from the germline V gene are SGHDT and YYEEEE. This CDR3 is CASSLLLSAGGTQYF. In nucleotides, the CDR3 is TGTGCCAGCAGCTTATTGCTCTCGGCCGGGGGTACGCAGTATTTT.

The V call is TRBV20-1, the J call TRBJ2-1, with 10 bases aligning to TRBD2. The CDR3 sequence is 15 residues long. V dropped 7 bases and J dropped 8; count of bases not matched to a gene: 14. The germline V gene has CDR1 DFQATT and CDR2 SNEGSKA (reference sequence). The CDR3 protein is CSDPLAGVMLDEQFF. The DNA for the CDR3 is TGCAGTGACCCTCTAGCGGGGGTAATGTTGGATGAGCAGTTCTTC.